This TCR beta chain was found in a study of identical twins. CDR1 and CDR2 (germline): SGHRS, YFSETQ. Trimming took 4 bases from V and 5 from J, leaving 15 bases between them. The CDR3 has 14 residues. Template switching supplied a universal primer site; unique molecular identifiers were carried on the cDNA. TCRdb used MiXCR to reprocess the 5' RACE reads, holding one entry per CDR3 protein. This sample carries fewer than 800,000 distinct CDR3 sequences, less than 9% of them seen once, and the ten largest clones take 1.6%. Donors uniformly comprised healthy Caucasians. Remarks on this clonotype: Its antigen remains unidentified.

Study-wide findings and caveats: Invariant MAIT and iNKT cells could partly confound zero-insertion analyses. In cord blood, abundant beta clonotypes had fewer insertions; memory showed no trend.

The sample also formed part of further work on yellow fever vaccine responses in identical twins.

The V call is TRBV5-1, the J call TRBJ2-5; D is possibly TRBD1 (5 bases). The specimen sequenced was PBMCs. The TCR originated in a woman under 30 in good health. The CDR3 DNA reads TGCGCCAGCAGCCGCCTGGGGCCTAAGGAGACCCAGTACTTC. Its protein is CASSRLGPKETQYF.